Following are 10 T cell receptor beta chains from one sample sequenced in a study of OX40 agonist ivuxolimab in advanced cancers. TCRdb keeps only in-frame clones here, not all; method: immunoSEQ multiplex PCR. The table shows approximately 160,000 clones, with 94% occurring only once. Sequencing used CD4+ or CD8+ T cells sorted from blood, obtained in a trial of the OX40 agonist ivuxolimab. All receptors come from an adult with an advanced solid tumor such as melanoma, head and neck, liver or kidney cancer.

This clone appeared once. The V call is TRBV5-1, the J call TRBJ1-5; 10 nucleotides agree with TRBD1. The CDR3 has 17 residues. The trim removed 1 base at V and 1 base at J, leaving 5 bases unmatched. The V gene's germline CDR1 is SGHRS and CDR2 YFSETQ. Here the CDR3 reads CASSLSGTGASNQPQHF. The CDR3 coding sequence is TGCGCCAGCAGCTTGTCTGGGACAGGGGCAAGCAATCAGCCCCAGCATTTT.

The genes are TRBV18 and TRBJ1-1; 9 bases align to TRBD1. CDR1 and CDR2 (germline): KGHSH, LQKENI. This CDR3 is built from 14 residues. J was trimmed by 6 bases and V by 6 bases; bases with no gene match: 8. The DNA for the CDR3 is TGTGCCAGCTCCCTATTACAGGGGGCGGCTGAAGCTTTCTTT. Translating gives CASSLLQGAAEAFF.

The chain combines TRBV5-4 with TRBJ2-5; D is perhaps TRBD2 (5 bases). V was cut by 0 bases and J by 5 bases, with 17 bases left in between. Germline-derived CDR1 and CDR2 are SGHNT and YYREEE (reference sequence). The CDR3 loop spans 16 amino acids. The CDR3 loop reads CASSLDPGPRGETQYF. The DNA for the CDR3 is TGTGCCAGCAGCTTGGACCCAGGACCCAGAGGGGAGACCCAGTACTTC.

The CDR3 is CASSQWTGMNTEAFF. CDR3 sequence (DNA): TGTGCCAGCAGCCAATGGACAGGTATGAACACTGAAGCTTTCTTT. This chain links TRBV16 with TRBJ1-1; 7 bases line up with TRBD1. Germline trimming cut 1 base from V and 0 bases from J; bases unmatched to any gene: 2. CDR3 length: 15 residues. Per germline, CDR1 KGHSY and CDR2 FQNENV. Using reference TRBV16 and TRBJ1-1 for the parts outside the CDR3, the full variable domain is GEEVAQTPKHLVRGEGQKAKLYCAPIKGHSYVFWYQQVLKNEFKFLISFQNENVFDETGMPKERFSAKCLPNSPCSLEIQATKLEDSAVYFCASSQWTGMNTEAFFGQGTRLTVV.

The chain joins TRBV9 to TRBJ2-2, with 7 bases aligning to TRBD1. The CDR3 totals 16 residues. The V gene end was trimmed by 4 bases and the J gene end by 4 bases; junction bases not matched to a gene: 10. Germline loops: CDR1 SGDLS, CDR2 YYNGEE. CDR3 DNA: TGTGCCAGCAGCCTTGAAGGGGGCGCTCTCACCGGGGAGCTGTTTTTT. Its translation: CASSLEGGALTGELFF.

This clone appeared a single time. The chain is built from TRBV9 and TRBJ2-5; D possibly corresponds to TRBD1 (5 bases). The germline V gene has CDR1 SGDLS and CDR2 YYNGEE. V lost 0 bases and J 2 bases, leaving 11 bases between the germline ends. The CDR3 totals 15 residues. CDR3 residues: CASSVVGQGQETQYF. DNA of the CDR3: TGTGCCAGCAGCGTAGTAGGGCAGGGTCAAGAGACCCAGTACTTC.

This sequence joins TRBV10-3 and TRBJ2-5; 11 bases fit TRBD1. The CDR3 covers 16 residues. Germline-derived CDR1 and CDR2 are ENHRY and SYGVKD. J gave up 5 bases and V 3 bases, and 8 bases lay outside the gene matches. CDR3 sequence: CAISDGDRGVEETQYF. The CDR3 DNA reads as TGTGCCATCAGTGACGGGGACAGGGGGGTCGAGGAGACCCAGTACTTC.

The rearrangement uses TRBV6-6 and TRBJ1-2, with D hard to call. Germline V gives CDR1 MNHNY, CDR2 SVGAGI (reference sequence). Trimming removed 0 bases at V and 8 bases at J, with 16 bases between. CDR3 length equals 15 residues. In nucleotides, the CDR3 is TGTGCCAGCAGTTACTCGGGAGGGCTTACGGGGGGCTACACCTTC. This translates into CASSYSGGLTGGYTF.

The gene calls are TRBV28 and TRBJ2-7; no firm D call. Germline-derived CDR1 and CDR2 are MDHEN and SYDVKM. CDR3 size: 12 residues. Between the trimmed V and J ends, which lost 6 bases and 4 bases, there was a span of 10 bases. CDR3 DNA sequence: TGTGCCAGCAGCCGGAAAGGGTACGAGCAGTACTTC. Amino acids: CASSRKGYEQYF.

The rearrangement uses TRBV5-1 and TRBJ2-2, with 9 bases identical to TRBD1. J gave up 6 bases and V 6 bases, and 6 bases lay outside the gene matches. CDR3 size: 14 residues. Looked up from germline, CDR1 is SGHRS and CDR2 is YFSETQ. The CDR3 bases are TGCGCCAGCACCCGACAGGGGGGGGCCGGGGAGCTGTTTTTT. As protein: CASTRQGGAGELFF.